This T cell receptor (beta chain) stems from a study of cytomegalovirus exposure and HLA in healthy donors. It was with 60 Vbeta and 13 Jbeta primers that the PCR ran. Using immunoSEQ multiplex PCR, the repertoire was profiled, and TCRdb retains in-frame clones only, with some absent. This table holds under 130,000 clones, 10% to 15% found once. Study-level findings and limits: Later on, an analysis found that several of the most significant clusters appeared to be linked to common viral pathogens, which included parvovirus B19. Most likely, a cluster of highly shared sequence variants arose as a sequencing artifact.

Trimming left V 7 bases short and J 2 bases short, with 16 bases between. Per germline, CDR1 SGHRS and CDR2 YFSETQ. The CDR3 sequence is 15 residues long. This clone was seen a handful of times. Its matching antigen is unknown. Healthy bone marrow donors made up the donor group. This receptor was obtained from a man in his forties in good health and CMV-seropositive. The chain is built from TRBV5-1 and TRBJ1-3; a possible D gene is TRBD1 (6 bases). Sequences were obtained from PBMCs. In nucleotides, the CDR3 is TGCGCCAGCCGTGAACAGGGAGCGGCTGGAAACACCATATATTTT. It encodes CASREQGAAGNTIYF. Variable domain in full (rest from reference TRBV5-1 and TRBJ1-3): KAGVTQTPRYLIKTRGQQVTLSCSPISGHRSVSWYQQTPGQGLQFLFEYFSETQRNKGNFPGRFSGRQFSNSRSEMNVSTLELGDSALYLCASREQGAAGNTIYFGEGSWLTVV.